This entry lists 19 T cell receptor beta chains sequenced from one sample in a study of cytomegalovirus exposure and HLA in healthy donors. Libraries were prepared by immunoSEQ multiplex PCR; TCRdb keeps only in-frame clonotypes and omits some of them. Altogether 300,000 to 450,000 clones are present, just over 85% being singletons, with the ten largest covering approximately 0.8%. The specimen was PBMCs. The receptors were sampled from a woman in her late teens or twenties in good health and CMV-seronegative.

The CDR3 region has the DNA TGTGCCAGCAGCTTAGGGACAGCGAACACCGGGGAGCTGTTTTTT. This gives the protein CASSLGTANTGELFF. This rearrangement joins TRBV11-2 to TRBJ2-2, with a possible D match to TRBD1 (6 bases). Germline V gene data show CDR1 as SGHAT and CDR2 as FQNNGV. There are 15 residues in the CDR3. The V end lost 1 base, the J end lost 0 bases, and 6 bases lay between the germline ends.

V and J are TRBV5-1 and TRBJ2-7; 14 positions agree with TRBD2. Germline values: CDR1 SGHRS, CDR2 YFSETQ. The CDR3 is 16 residues long. The V and J ends lost 4 bases and 0 bases, in that order; junction bases with no gene match: 3. The CDR3 protein is CASSGTSGRASYEQYF. In nucleotides, the CDR3 is TGCGCCAGCAGCGGGACTAGCGGGAGAGCCTCCTACGAGCAGTACTTC.

The chain couples TRBV19 to TRBJ2-2; 7 bases are shared with TRBD1. Germline trimming cut 6 bases from V and 2 bases from J; bases unmatched to any gene: 6. Germline V gene sequence: CDR1 LNHDA, CDR2 SQIVND (reference sequence). This CDR3 is built from 15 residues. The CDR3: CASSIQGPNTGELFF. The CDR3 coding sequence is TGTGCCAGTAGCATACAGGGGCCCAACACCGGGGAGCTGTTTTTT.

The rearrangement uses TRBV6-1 and TRBJ1-3; tentative D call: TRBD1 (5 bases). The length of the CDR3 is 16 residues. V lost 2 bases and J 6 bases, leaving 17 bases between the germline ends. Per germline, CDR1 MNHNS and CDR2 SASEGT. CDR3 sequence reads: CASSEPLRGRENTIYF. The CDR3 bases are TGTGCCAGCAGTGAACCACTCCGGGGGAGAGAAAACACCATATATTTT.

The J gene is TRBJ2-1, the V gene TRBV27, with 10 bases matching TRBD2. V trimming: 2 bases; J trimming: 2 bases; junction bases outside the gene matches: 3. Germline V gene lookup returns CDR1 MNHEY and CDR2 SMNVEV (reference sequence). This CDR3 is built from 16 residues. CDR3 nucleotides: TGTGCCAGCAGTTTAGGGAGCGGGGGGGCCTACAATGAGCAGTTCTTC. It codes for CASSLGSGGAYNEQFF.

The chain is built from TRBV27 and TRBJ1-2, with D perhaps matching TRBD1 (5 bases). V lost 5 bases and J lost 2, with 15 bases in between. The CDR3 extends over 15 amino acids. The germline CDR1 and CDR2 sequences are MNHEY and SMNVEV (reference sequence). DNA for the CDR3: TGTGCCAGCAGTCCTTTTCAGGGTGCCAACTATGGCTACACCTTC. Its translation: CASSPFQGANYGYTF.

The V and J genes are TRBV11-2 and TRBJ2-2; 9 nucleotides match TRBD2. The V segment lost 5 bases and the J segment 4 bases; nucleotides outside the gene matches: 8. This CDR3 has 16 amino acids. Germline CDR1 and CDR2: SGHAT and FQNNGV. The CDR3 sequence: CASSAVSGSFTGELFF. As DNA, the CDR3 is TGTGCCAGCAGCGCCGTTAGCGGGAGCTTCACCGGGGAGCTGTTTTTT.

CDR3 residues: CASREGQGSSYEQYF. The CDR3 region has the DNA TGTGCCAGCAGGGAGGGACAGGGGAGCTCCTACGAGCAGTACTTC. The chain is built from TRBV6-5 and TRBJ2-7; 10 positions agree with TRBD1. Germline CDR1 MNHEY, CDR2 SVGAGI. With V trimmed by 6 bases and J by 0 bases, 5 bases remained unmatched. The CDR3 has 15 residues.

V gene TRBV30 combines with J gene TRBJ2-5; 9 nucleotides match TRBD2. V was pared by 4 bases and J by 5 bases, with 8 bases of the junction left unmatched. The germline V gene encodes CDR1 GTSNPN and CDR2 SVGIG (reference sequence). The CDR3 is 14 residues long. DNA for the CDR3: TGTGCCTGGAATATTGGCGGGAGGGGGGAGACCCAGTACTTC. It encodes CAWNIGGRGETQYF.

CDR3 residues: CSVRAGVLFNEQFF. CDR3 bases: TGCAGCGTACGCGCAGGGGTATTGTTCAATGAGCAGTTCTTC. This chain uses TRBV29-1 with TRBJ2-1; TRBD1 is a possible D gene (6 bases). CDR1 is SQVTM and CDR2 is ANQGSEA in the germline V gene. V was shortened by 6 bases and J by 6 bases, with 18 bases between the two germline ends. The CDR3 runs 14 residues.

J is TRBJ1-3 and V is TRBV5-1; 7 bases match TRBD1. J gave up 4 bases and V 4 bases, and 8 bases lay outside the gene matches. The CDR3 covers 15 residues. Germline V gene sequence: CDR1 SGHRS, CDR2 YFSETQ. The CDR3 loop is CASSTRTGRGNTIYF. CDR3 bases: TGCGCCAGCAGCACACGGACAGGCAGGGGAAACACCATATATTTT.

This rearrangement joins TRBV5-6 to TRBJ2-7; D may be TRBD1 (6 bases). V lost 1 base, J lost 2 bases, and 10 bases lay in between. This CDR3 comprises 14 residues. Germline V CDR1 and CDR2: SGHDT, YYEEEE. The CDR3 sequence: CASSLMAGAYEQYF. CDR3 nucleotide sequence: TGTGCCAGCAGCTTGATGGCAGGGGCCTACGAGCAGTACTTC.

The genes are TRBV5-6 and TRBJ1-4, with TRBD1 matching 8 bases. The CDR3 loop spans 16 amino acids. CDR1 is SGHDT, CDR2 YYEEEE, per germline. V shed 2 bases and J 6 bases; nucleotides not matched to a gene: 9. The CDR3 loop is CASSFNRDRRYEKLFF. In nucleotides, the CDR3 is TGTGCCAGCAGCTTTAACCGGGACAGGAGATATGAAAAACTGTTTTTT.

The gene calls are TRBV29-1 and TRBJ2-3; 8 bases are a match to TRBD2. Unmatched junction bases numbered 7, after V lost 6 bases and J lost 5 bases. The CDR3 is made up of 13 amino acids. CDR1 is SQVTM, CDR2 ANQGSEA, per germline. The CDR3 here is CSVGAGERDTQYF. The CDR3, as DNA: TGCAGCGTAGGAGCGGGAGAGAGAGATACGCAGTATTTT.

V gene TRBV14 combines with J gene TRBJ2-2; no firm D call. The CDR3 contains 14 residues. Germline CDR1 and CDR2: SGHDN and FVKESK. Trimming took off 1 base at V and 6 bases at J, with 9 bases between the two ends. The CDR3 region is CASSQAVGAGELFF. The DNA for the CDR3 is TGTGCCAGCAGCCAAGCGGTGGGCGCCGGGGAGCTGTTTTTT.

The chain recombines TRBV5-1 with TRBJ2-3, with TRBD2 as a possible D gene (6 bases). The V end lost 4 bases, the J end lost 3 bases, and 18 bases lay between the germline ends. Germline V gene data show CDR1 as SGHRS and CDR2 as YFSETQ. This CDR3 has 16 amino acids. CDR3 DNA sequence: TGCGCCAGCAGCCTTGCTTATAGCGGACCGACAGATACGCAGTATTTT. Protein product: CASSLAYSGPTDTQYF.

This chain links TRBV18 with TRBJ2-3; TRBD1 matches at 7 bases. Germline assignment: CDR1 KGHSH and CDR2 LQKENI. The CDR3 covers 18 residues. V lost 5 bases, J lost 2 bases, and 16 bases stayed unmatched. For the CDR3, the DNA is TGTGCCAGCTCATCTCCAGGGACAGCCCCCTTGGACACAGATACGCAGTATTTT. It encodes CASSSPGTAPLDTDTQYF.

Comments on this clone: One end of the junction is discordant with germline, which a read error may explain. This specimen includes other DNA sequences encoding the same CDR3. The rearrangement links TRBV30 to TRBJ2-5; TRBD2 agrees at 10 bases. The CDR3 loop spans 14 amino acids. Germline CDR1 reads GTSNPN; CDR2 reads SVGIG (reference sequence). Here the CDR3 reads CAWSISGGQETQYF. The CDR3 nucleotides read TGTGCCTGGAGTATTAGCGGGGGGCAAGAGACCCAATACTTC.

This chain connects TRBV2 to TRBJ2-5; D is possibly TRBD1 (5 bases). V gave up 4 bases and J gave up 9 bases, with 18 bases separating them. The CDR3 is 14 residues long. The germline V gene encodes CDR1 SNHLY and CDR2 FYNNEI. In DNA form, the CDR3 reads TGTGCCAGCAGTGGGGATATCCATTCAGGGTCCCAGTACTTC. It yields the protein CASSGDIHSGSQYF.